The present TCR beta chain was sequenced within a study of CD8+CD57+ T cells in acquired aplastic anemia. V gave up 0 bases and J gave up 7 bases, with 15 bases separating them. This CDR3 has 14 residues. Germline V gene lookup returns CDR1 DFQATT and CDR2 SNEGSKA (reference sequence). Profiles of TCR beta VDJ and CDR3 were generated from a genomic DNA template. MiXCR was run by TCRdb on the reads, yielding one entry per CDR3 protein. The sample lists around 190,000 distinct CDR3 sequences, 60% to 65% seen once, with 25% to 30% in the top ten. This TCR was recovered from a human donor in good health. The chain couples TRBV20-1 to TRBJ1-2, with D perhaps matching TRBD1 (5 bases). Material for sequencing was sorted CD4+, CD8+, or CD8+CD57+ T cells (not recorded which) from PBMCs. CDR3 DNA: TGCAGTGCTAGAGATCGTCAGGGTGAGGCTGGCTACACCTTC. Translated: CSARDRQGEAGYTF.